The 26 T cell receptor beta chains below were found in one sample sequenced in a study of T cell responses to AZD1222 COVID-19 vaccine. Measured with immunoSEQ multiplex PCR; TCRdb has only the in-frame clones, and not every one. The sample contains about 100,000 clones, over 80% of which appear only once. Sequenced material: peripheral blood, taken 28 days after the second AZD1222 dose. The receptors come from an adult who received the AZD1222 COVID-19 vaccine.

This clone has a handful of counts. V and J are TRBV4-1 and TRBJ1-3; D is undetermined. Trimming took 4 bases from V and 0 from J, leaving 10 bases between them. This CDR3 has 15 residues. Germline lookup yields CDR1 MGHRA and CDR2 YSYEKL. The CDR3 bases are TGCGCCAGCAGCCCTCGAGAGGGCTCTGGAAACACCATATATTTT. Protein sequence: CASSPREGSGNTIYF.

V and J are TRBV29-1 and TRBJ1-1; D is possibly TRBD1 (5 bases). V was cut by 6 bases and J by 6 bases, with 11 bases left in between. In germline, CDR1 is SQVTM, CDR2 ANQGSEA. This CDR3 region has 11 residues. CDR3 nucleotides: TGCAGCGTCACTAGGGGCGCTGAAGCTTTCTTT. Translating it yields CSVTRGAEAFF.

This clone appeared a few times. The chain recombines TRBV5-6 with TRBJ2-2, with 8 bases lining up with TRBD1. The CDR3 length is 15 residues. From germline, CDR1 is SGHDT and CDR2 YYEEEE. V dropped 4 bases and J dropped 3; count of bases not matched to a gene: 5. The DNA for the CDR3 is TGTGCCAGCAGCGATGGACAGGGAGACACCGGGGAGCTGTTTTTT. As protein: CASSDGQGDTGELFF.

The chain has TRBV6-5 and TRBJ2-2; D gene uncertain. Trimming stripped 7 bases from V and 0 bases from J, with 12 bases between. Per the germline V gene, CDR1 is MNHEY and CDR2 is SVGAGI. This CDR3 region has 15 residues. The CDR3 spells CASTLHSANTGELFF. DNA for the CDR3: TGTGCCAGCACCTTGCACAGTGCGAACACCGGGGAGCTGTTTTTT.

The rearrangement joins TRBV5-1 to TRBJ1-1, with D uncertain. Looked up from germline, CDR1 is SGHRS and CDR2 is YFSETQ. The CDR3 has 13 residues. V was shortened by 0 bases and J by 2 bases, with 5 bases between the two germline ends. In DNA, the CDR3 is TGCGCCAGCAGCTTGGACGCAAACACTGAAGCTTTCTTT. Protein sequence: CASSLDANTEAFF.

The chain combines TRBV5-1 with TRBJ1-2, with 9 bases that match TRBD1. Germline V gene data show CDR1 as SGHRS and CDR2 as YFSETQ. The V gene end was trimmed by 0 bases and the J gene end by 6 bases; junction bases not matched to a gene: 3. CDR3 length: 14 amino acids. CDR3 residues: CASSLVGQGHGYTF. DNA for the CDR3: TGCGCCAGCAGCTTGGTAGGACAGGGGCATGGCTACACCTTC.

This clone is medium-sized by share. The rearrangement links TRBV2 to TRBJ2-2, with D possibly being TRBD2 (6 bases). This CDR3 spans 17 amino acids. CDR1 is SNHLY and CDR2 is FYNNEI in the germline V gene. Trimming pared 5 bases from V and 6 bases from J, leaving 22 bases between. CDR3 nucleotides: TGTGCCAGCAGTCCCCTTGGCGGGAACGTTAAGGCCGGGGAGCTGTTTTTT. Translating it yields CASSPLGGNVKAGELFF.

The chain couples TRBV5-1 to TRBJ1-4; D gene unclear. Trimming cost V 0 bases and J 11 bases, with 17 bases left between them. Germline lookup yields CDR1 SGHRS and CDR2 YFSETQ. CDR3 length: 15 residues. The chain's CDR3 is CASSLDQINDRKLFF. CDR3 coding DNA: TGCGCCAGCAGCTTGGATCAGATAAATGACCGGAAACTGTTTTTT.

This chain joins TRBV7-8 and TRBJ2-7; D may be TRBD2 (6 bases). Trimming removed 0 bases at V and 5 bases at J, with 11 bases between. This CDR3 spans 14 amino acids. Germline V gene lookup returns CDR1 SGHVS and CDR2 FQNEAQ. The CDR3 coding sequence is TGTGCCAGCAGCTTAGCGGAGGGTTCGAACGAGCAGTACTTC. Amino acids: CASSLAEGSNEQYF.

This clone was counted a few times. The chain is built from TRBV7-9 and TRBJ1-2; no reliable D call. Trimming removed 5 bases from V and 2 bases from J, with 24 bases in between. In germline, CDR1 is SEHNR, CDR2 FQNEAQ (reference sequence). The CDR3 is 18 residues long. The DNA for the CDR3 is TGTGCCAGCAGCGTACAACCAGTGCGGGTCTTGGGAAACTATGGCTACACCTTC. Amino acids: CASSVQPVRVLGNYGYTF.

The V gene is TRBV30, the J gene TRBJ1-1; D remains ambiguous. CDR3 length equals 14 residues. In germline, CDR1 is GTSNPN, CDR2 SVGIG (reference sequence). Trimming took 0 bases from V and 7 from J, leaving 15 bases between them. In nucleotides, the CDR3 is TGTGCCTGGAGTGTAAGTGGAGGGAACCGTGAAGCTTTCTTT. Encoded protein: CAWSVSGGNREAFF.

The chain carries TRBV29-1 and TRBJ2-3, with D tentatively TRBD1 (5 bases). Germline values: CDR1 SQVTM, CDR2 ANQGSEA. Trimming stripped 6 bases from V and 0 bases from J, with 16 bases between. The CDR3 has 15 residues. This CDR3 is CSVESGHFSTDTQYF. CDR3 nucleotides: TGCAGCGTCGAGAGTGGACACTTTAGCACAGATACGCAGTATTTT.

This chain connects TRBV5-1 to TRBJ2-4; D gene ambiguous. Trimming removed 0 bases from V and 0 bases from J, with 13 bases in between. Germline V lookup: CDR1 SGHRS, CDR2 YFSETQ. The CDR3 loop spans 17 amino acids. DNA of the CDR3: TGCGCCAGCAGCTTGGTCGGAAGCGCAAGAGCCAAAAACATTCAGTACTTC. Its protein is CASSLVGSARAKNIQYF. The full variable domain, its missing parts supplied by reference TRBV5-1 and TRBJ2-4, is KAGVTQTPRYLIKTRGQQVTLSCSPISGHRSVSWYQQTPGQGLQFLFEYFSETQRNKGNFPGRFSGRQFSNSRSEMNVSTLELGDSALYLCASSLVGSARAKNIQYFGAGTRLSVL.

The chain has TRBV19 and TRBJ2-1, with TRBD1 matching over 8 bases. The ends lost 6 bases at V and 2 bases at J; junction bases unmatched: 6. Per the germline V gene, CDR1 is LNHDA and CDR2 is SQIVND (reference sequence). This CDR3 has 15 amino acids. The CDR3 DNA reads TGTGCCAGTAGGCCGGGCAGGGGGCCCTACAATGAGCAGTTCTTC. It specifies CASRPGRGPYNEQFF.

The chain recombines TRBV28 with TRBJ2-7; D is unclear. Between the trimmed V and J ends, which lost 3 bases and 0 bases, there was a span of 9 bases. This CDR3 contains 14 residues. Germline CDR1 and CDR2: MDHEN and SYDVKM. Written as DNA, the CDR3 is TGTGCCAGCAGTTTTTCTGCCGGCTCCTACGAGCAGTACTTC. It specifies CASSFSAGSYEQYF.

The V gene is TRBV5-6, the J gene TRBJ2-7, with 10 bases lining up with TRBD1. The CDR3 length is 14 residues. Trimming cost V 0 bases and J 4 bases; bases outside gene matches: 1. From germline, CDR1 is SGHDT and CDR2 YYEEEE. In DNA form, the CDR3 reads TGTGCCAGCAGCTTGGGGACAGGGGGATACGAGCAGTACTTC. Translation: CASSLGTGGYEQYF. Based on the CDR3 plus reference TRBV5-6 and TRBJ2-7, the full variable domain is DAGVTQSPTHLIKTRGQQVTLRCSPKSGHDTVSWYQQALGQGPQFIFQYYEEEERQRGNFPDRFSGHQFPNYSSELNVNALLLGDSALYLCASSLGTGGYEQYFGPGTRLTVT.

CDR3 amino acids: CASSRGGSGQSYEQYF. CDR3 DNA sequence: TGTGCCAGCAGCCGGGGGGGTAGCGGGCAATCCTACGAGCAGTACTTC. This chain links TRBV7-2 with TRBJ2-7; 8 nucleotides match TRBD2. With 5 bases clipped from V and 1 base from J, the junction kept 10 bases outside the gene matches. The CDR3 length is 16 residues. The germline gives CDR1 SGHTA, CDR2 FQGNSA.

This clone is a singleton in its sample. The CDR3: CASSLKEGAHNEQFF. For the CDR3, the DNA is TGCGCCAGCAGCTTGAAAGAGGGGGCCCACAATGAGCAGTTCTTC. The V call is TRBV5-1, the J call TRBJ2-1; 7 bases agree with TRBD1. CDR3 length: 15 residues. The V gene end was trimmed by 1 base and the J gene end by 5 bases; junction bases not matched to a gene: 6. The V gene's germline CDR1 is SGHRS and CDR2 YFSETQ.

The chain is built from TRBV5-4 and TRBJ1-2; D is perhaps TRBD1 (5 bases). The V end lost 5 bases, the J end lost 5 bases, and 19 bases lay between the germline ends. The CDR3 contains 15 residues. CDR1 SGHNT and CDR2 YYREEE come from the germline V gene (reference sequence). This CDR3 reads CASSGGAEVRYGYTF. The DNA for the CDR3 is TGTGCCAGCAGTGGTGGGGCGGAGGTTCGTTATGGCTACACCTTC.

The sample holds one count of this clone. DNA for the CDR3: TGTGCCAGCAGTCCGACAGGGTCAGGCACCGAGCAGTACTTC. It translates to CASSPTGSGTEQYF. The chain joins TRBV27 to TRBJ2-7, with 7 bases that match TRBD1. The CDR3 sequence is 14 residues long. J lost 6 bases, V lost 5 bases, and 10 bases had no gene match. The germline CDR1 and CDR2 sequences are MNHEY and SMNVEV (reference sequence).

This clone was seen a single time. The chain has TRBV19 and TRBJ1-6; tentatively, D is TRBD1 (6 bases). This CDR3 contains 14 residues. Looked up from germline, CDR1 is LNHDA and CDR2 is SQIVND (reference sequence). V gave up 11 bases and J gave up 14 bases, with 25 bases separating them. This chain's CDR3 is CAAWDGRTKGALHF. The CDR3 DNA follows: TGTGCCGCCTGGGACGGACGAACCAAGGGGGCCCTCCACTTT.

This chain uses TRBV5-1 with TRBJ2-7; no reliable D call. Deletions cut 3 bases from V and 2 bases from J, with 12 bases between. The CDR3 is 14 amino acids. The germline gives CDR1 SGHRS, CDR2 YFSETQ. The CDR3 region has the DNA TGCGCCAGCAGCTCGCGAGGCGGTCCCTACGAGCAGTACTTC. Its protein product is CASSSRGGPYEQYF.

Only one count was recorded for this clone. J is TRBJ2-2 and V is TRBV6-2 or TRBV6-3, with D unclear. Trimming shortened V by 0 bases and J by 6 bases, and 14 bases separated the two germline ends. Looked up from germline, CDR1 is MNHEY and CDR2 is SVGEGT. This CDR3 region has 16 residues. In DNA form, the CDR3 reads TGTGCCAGCAGTTACTCAGCCAGCAGAGTCGCCGGGGAGCTGTTTTTT. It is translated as CASSYSASRVAGELFF.

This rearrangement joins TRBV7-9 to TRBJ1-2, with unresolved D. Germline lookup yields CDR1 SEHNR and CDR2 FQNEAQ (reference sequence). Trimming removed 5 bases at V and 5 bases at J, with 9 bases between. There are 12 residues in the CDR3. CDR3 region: CASSETAYGYTF. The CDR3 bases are TGTGCCAGCAGCGAAACAGCTTATGGCTACACCTTC.

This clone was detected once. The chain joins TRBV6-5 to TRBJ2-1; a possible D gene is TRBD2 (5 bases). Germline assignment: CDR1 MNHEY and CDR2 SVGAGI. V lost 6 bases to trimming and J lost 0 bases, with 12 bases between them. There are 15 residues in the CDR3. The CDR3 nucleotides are TGTGCCAGCAGATCTGCGGGTTTCTCCTACAATGAGCAGTTCTTC. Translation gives CASRSAGFSYNEQFF.

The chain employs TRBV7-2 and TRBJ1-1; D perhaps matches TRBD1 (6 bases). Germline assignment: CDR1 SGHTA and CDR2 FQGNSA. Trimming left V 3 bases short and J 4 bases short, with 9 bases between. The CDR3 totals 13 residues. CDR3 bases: TGTGCCAGCAGCTTGGAGGGGGGCACTGAAGCTTTCTTT. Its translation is CASSLEGGTEAFF.